This is a list of T cell receptor beta chains from one sample in a study of blood T cells in healthy people across ages. TCRdb processed the 5' RACE reads anew with MiXCR; each CDR3 protein has one entry. The sample yields 550,000 to 600,000 distinct CDR3 sequences, about 25% seen once. Sequencing was carried out using blood. The receptors shown here come from a woman in her sixties or seventies in good health. CDR3s include the opening cysteine and the closing phenylalanine or tryptophan. The D gene is left open where the match is weak. Expanded clones get a size class; other rows say once, few or many, or leave the size out.

- TRBJ2-5 TRBV7-2 TRBD2 TGTGCCAGCAGCCCCCTGACGCGGGGGAAAGAGACCCAGTACTTC CASSPLTRGKETQYF
- TRBJ2-3 TRBV4-2 - TGTGCCAGCAGCCAAACCACGACCGGAGGCACAGATACGCAGTATTTT CASSQTTTGGTDTQYF
- TRBJ2-7 TRBV7-2 - TGTGCCAGCAGCTCCTGGACTGTATCCGAGCAGTACTTC CASSSWTVSEQYF
few TRBJ1-1 TRBV10-3 - TGTGCCATCAGTGAGGGGAACAGGAACACTGAAGCTTTCTTT CAISEGNRNTEAFF
few TRBJ2-1 TRBV6-5 - TGTGCCAGCACCCGACCCGGGGTGGGTGAGCAGTTCTTC CASTRPGVGEQFF
- TRBJ2-7 TRBV7-9 - TGTGCCCGCAGCTTAACAATCTACGAGCAGTACTTC CARSLTIYEQYF
few TRBJ2-7 TRBV15 TRBD1 TGTGCCACCAGCAGAGTGGGACAGGGGACCTACGAGCAGTACTTC CATSRVGQGTYEQYF
- TRBJ2-1 TRBV7-9 - TGTGCCAGCTTATCTGCTGGGGCTGACTACAATGAGCAGTTCTTC CASLSAGADYNEQFF
many TRBJ2-4 TRBV11-2 - TGTGCCAGCAGCTTAGATTCGTCCGGCAGGGGTAAAAACATTCAGTACTTC CASSLDSSGRGKNIQYF
- TRBJ2-7 TRBV7-2 - TGTGCCAGCAGCCCGCCGGGACTGGAAATACACGAGCAGTACTTC CASSPPGLEIHEQYF
few TRBJ1-4 TRBV28 - TGTGCCAGCAGTATTTGGGCCCTTCCCCTAACTAATGAAAAACTGTTTTTT CASSIWALPLTNEKLFF
few TRBJ2-7 TRBV7-2 - TGTGCCAGCAGCCAGACGGGACACAGCTACGAGCAGTACTTC CASSQTGHSYEQYF
- TRBJ1-4 TRBV20-1 - TGCAGTGCCGGACGGGACGCCCGGTATGAAAAACTGTTTTTT CSAGRDARYEKLFF
- TRBJ1-2 TRBV6-1 TRBD1 TGTGCCGCTGGGACAGGGTGGTCTGGCTACACCTTC CAAGTGWSGYTF
- TRBJ1-1 TRBV3-1 - TGTGCCAGCAGAACCCTTGACACCACTGAAGCTTTCTTT CASRTLDTTEAFF
few TRBJ2-7 TRBV20-1 - TGCAGTGCTAGTGTGGGGGGGCGCCCCTACGAGCAGTACTTC CSASVGGRPYEQYF
few TRBJ1-3 TRBV7-2 - TGTGCCAGCAGCTCGAATTCCGTAGACACCATATATTTT CASSSNSVDTIYF
- TRBJ2-3 TRBV6-6 TRBD2 TGTGCCAGCAGTTACGCAGCGGGGGGCACAGATACGCAGTATTTT CASSYAAGGTDTQYF
- TRBJ2-3 TRBV20-1 - TGCAGTCCTCTAAACTGGGAGATCTCAGATACGCAGTATTTT CSPLNWEISDTQYF
- TRBJ1-1 TRBV18 - TGTGCCAGCTTGGGGGCCGGGACGAACACTGAAGCTTTCTTT CASLGAGTNTEAFF
- TRBJ2-1 TRBV12-3/TRBV12-4 TRBD2 TGTGCCAGCAGCCCAAGACTAGCGGGGGGCGAAATTGAGCAGTTCTTC CASSPRLAGGEIEQFF
few TRBJ2-7 TRBV6-2/TRBV6-3 - TGTGCCAGCAGTTCATGGGCGGATGAGTTCTACGAGCAGTACTTC CASSSWADEFYEQYF
- TRBJ2-7 TRBV7-2 TRBD1 TGTGCCAGCAGCCTAACGGGACAGGGGGCACGCGAGCAGTACTTC CASSLTGQGAREQYF